Listed below are T cell receptor beta chains from one sample, sequenced in a study of T cell responses to AZD1222 COVID-19 vaccine. Repertoires were generated with immunoSEQ multiplex PCR, while TCRdb's copy carries only in-frame clones and drops some. Of 200,000 to 300,000 clones in the sample, 85% to 95% are singletons; the top ten hold less than 0.6%. Sequencing was performed on peripheral blood, taken on day 0 of AZD1222 vaccination. These receptors came from an adult in good health. Both conserved end residues are part of each CDR3. Clone sizes are given selectively: once, few, many, or a class where the clone is expanded.

clone size | V gene | CDR3 protein
. | TRBV7-2 | CASSFGHHTEAFF
. | TRBV11-2 | CASSLGSGDTQYF
. | TRBV19 | CASRWTANTEAFF
. | TRBV2 | CASSLEDGRSYGYTF
. | TRBV3-1/TRBV3-2 | CASSQVMETQYF
. | TRBV15 | CATSTQGREKLFF
. | TRBV28 | CASRGGDQSSYEQYF
. | TRBV7-8 | CASSRGEGETQYF
. | TRBV5-1 | CASSPDRGPPDTQYF
once | TRBV9 | CASSPTGGSDEKLFF
. | TRBV6-4 | CASSASPGTSNEQFF
. | TRBV5-1 | CASSRGAGNTEAFF
. | TRBV28 | CASSSPRKGIPYEQYF
. | TRBV18 | CASSPTGETGNYGYTF
. | TRBV27 | CASQNTTNTGELFF
. | TRBV6-5 | CASSYNRGPNTEAFF
. | TRBV4-3 | CASSQEARETQYF
. | TRBV7-3 | CASSLNSGSGDTQYF
. | TRBV18 | CASSLTAGSGQPQHF
. | TRBV4-1 | CASSGGPYTGYTF
. | TRBV7-9 | CASSPRGGDTEAFF
. | TRBV7-2 | CASKTGLAVTDTQYF
once | TRBV6-5 | CASSYADTTYEQYF
. | TRBV7-9 | CASSSGPLVSGNQPQHF